This T cell receptor beta chain originates from a study of spatial heterogeneity in lung cancer. Background on the study: Sequencing consistently turned up more beta-chain sequences than alpha-chain sequences. Raw reads contained each unique TCR and UMI combination more than ten times on average.

Individual TCR cDNA molecules each bore their own unique molecular identifier. TCRdb reprocessed the 5' RACE reads with MiXCR, giving one entry per CDR3 protein. The sample lists about 50,000 distinct CDR3 sequences, about 7.6% occurring once. This clonotype appeared many times. The time point was: sample taken at primary tumor resection. In each case, whole RNA from tumor, nontumor lung or frozen PBMC was sequenced unsorted. V shed 5 bases and J shed 0 bases, with 12 bases lying between them. Germline V gives CDR1 SEHNR, CDR2 FQNEAQ (reference sequence). This CDR3 region has 15 residues. Sequenced here: PBMCs, sampled at surgery. The rearrangement links TRBV7-9 to TRBJ2-3; D is unclear. This clonotype was sampled from a female donor with early-stage non-small cell lung cancer. CDR3 protein: CASSPDGYSTDTQYF. The CDR3 DNA follows: TGTGCCAGCAGCCCCGACGGATATAGCACAGATACGCAGTATTTT.